This T cell receptor (beta chain) was captured by sequencing in a study of T cell changes during pregnancy in multiple sclerosis. Clones were read by immunoSEQ multiplex PCR, and TCRdb kept only the in-frame ones, dropping some. The table records approximately 110,000 clones, around nine tenths of them present only once. Trimming pared 4 bases from V and 6 bases from J, leaving 14 bases between. This CDR3 has 14 residues. The germline CDR1 and CDR2 sequences are WNHNN and SYGVQD (reference sequence). The rearrangement joins TRBV10-1 to TRBJ2-3, with D tentatively TRBD2 (5 bases). The material was peripheral blood, obtained in the third trimester of pregnancy. The source is a female donor with multiple sclerosis, enrolled in a pregnancy study. CDR3 region: CASSVGRAGDTQYF. CDR3 DNA sequence: TGCGCCAGCAGTGTGGGAAGGGCGGGTGATACGCAGTATTTT.